These 16 T cell receptor beta chains were all obtained from the same sample, sequenced in a study of PD-L1 blockade in urothelial cancer. Regarding time point: peripheral blood 6 weeks after treatment start. Profiling relied on immunoSEQ multiplex PCR, and the TCRdb table lists in-frame clones only, not all of them. The profile shows approximately 38,000 clones, 86% of them singletons. This sample comprised PBMCs, obtained around atezolizumab (anti-PD-L1) treatment. All receptors come from a man in his sixties with urothelial cancer.

The rearrangement links TRBV2 to TRBJ2-1, with TRBD2 matching 8 bases. The J segment lost 5 bases and the V segment lost 6 bases, leaving 9 bases of the junction unmatched. Germline CDR1 and CDR2: SNHLY and FYNNEI. This CDR3 has 15 residues. CDR3 amino acids: CASSRSGRGDNEQFF. For the CDR3, the DNA is TGTGCCAGCAGCAGAAGCGGGAGAGGGGACAATGAGCAGTTCTTC. Looking up the rest from reference TRBV2 and TRBJ2-1 gives the full variable domain: EPEVTQTPSHQVTQMGQEVILRCVPISNHLYFYWYRQILGQKVEFLVSFYNNEISEKSEIFDDQFSVERPDGSNFTLKIRSTKLEDSAMYFCASSRSGRGDNEQFFGPGTRLTVL.

The V call is TRBV10-3, the J call TRBJ1-2; perhaps TRBD1 as D (5 bases). Germline V gene data show CDR1 as ENHRY and CDR2 as SYGVKD. Trimming stripped 10 bases from V and 8 bases from J, with 20 bases between. This CDR3 has 13 amino acids. CDR3 protein: CATEEPITGGYTF. Written as DNA, the CDR3 is TGTGCCACAGAAGAACCGATCACAGGAGGCTACACCTTC.

This sequence joins TRBV5-8 and TRBJ2-7; TRBD1 matches at 7 bases. J lost 2 bases, V lost 4 bases, and 9 bases had no gene match. Germline assignment: CDR1 SGHTS and CDR2 YDEGEE. CDR3 length: 15 residues. In nucleotides, the CDR3 is TGTGCCAGCAGCCGGGGACAGTCTAAAACCTACGAGCAGTACTTC. It translates to CASSRGQSKTYEQYF.

The chain uses TRBV5-6 and TRBJ2-3; TRBD2 matches at 11 bases. Germline CDR1 is SGHDT and CDR2 is YYEEEE. V dropped 4 bases and J dropped 11; count of bases not matched to a gene: 12. The CDR3 extends over 15 amino acids. The CDR3 here is CASSHGTSGSLRQYF. In DNA, the CDR3 is TGTGCCAGCAGCCATGGGACTAGCGGTTCCTTACGGCAGTATTTT.

The gene calls are TRBV15 and TRBJ2-6; weak D call: TRBD2 (6 bases). The CDR3 sequence is 15 residues long. Germline V gives CDR1 LNHNV, CDR2 YYDKDF (reference sequence). The ends were cut back, 3 bases at V and 2 bases at J, with 8 bases in the middle. The CDR3 region is CATSRTGAGANVLTF. The CDR3 DNA is TGTGCCACCAGCAGGACGGGGGCTGGGGCCAACGTCCTGACTTTC.

This clone is a singleton in its sample. This chain connects TRBV11-2 to TRBJ1-1, with D possibly being TRBD1 (5 bases). The CDR3 loop spans 13 amino acids. Trimming cost V 2 bases and J 7 bases, with 11 bases left between them. The germline V gene has CDR1 SGHAT and CDR2 FQNNGV. CDR3 protein: CASSLPGGGEAFF. In nucleotides, the CDR3 is TGTGCCAGCAGCTTACCTGGGGGGGGTGAAGCTTTCTTT. The full variable domain, with the rest looked up from reference TRBV11-2 and TRBJ1-1, is EAGVAQSPRYKIIEKRQSVAFWCNPISGHATLYWYQQILGQGPKLLIQFQNNGVVDDSQLPKDRFSAERLKGVDSTLKIQPAKLEDSAVYLCASSLPGGGEAFFGQGTRLTVV.

This sequence joins TRBV11-2 and TRBJ2-1; D possibly corresponds to TRBD1 (5 bases). The V end was cut by 6 bases, the J end by 2 bases, with 14 bases between. This CDR3 contains 15 residues. Germline V gene sequence: CDR1 SGHAT, CDR2 FQNNGV. The CDR3 loop is CASRPWGGAYNEQFF. The CDR3 nucleotides read TGTGCCAGCAGACCGTGGGGCGGAGCCTACAATGAGCAGTTCTTC.

This clone was counted only a few times. The chain couples TRBV2 to TRBJ2-7; TRBD2 matches 12 bases. The V gene end was trimmed by 6 bases and the J gene end by 6 bases; junction bases not matched to a gene: 9. CDR1 and CDR2 (germline): SNHLY, FYNNEI. The CDR3 is 15 amino acids. The CDR3 is CASRPTSGSPSEQYF. CDR3 bases: TGTGCCAGCAGACCGACTAGCGGGAGCCCTAGCGAGCAGTACTTC.

V gene TRBV6-6 combines with J gene TRBJ1-2; 9 bases are shared with TRBD1. CDR3 length: 13 amino acids. The germline gives CDR1 MNHNY, CDR2 SVGAGI (reference sequence). The ends lost 7 bases at V and 5 bases at J; junction bases unmatched: 5. CDR3 coding DNA: TGTGCCAGCAATAAGGGACAGGGATATGGCTACACCTTC. Protein product: CASNKGQGYGYTF.

This chain uses TRBV18 with TRBJ2-2; the match to TRBD1 covers 7 bases. Looked up from germline, CDR1 is KGHSH and CDR2 is LQKENI. The CDR3 length is 14 residues. V shed 3 bases and J 4 bases; nucleotides not matched to a gene: 2. In DNA form, the CDR3 reads TGTGCCAGCTCACCGAGACAGGGCACCGGGGAGCTGTTTTTT. This encodes CASSPRQGTGELFF.

The V gene is TRBV11-3, the J gene TRBJ2-6, with TRBD2 as a possible D gene (5 bases). From germline, CDR1 is SGHNT and CDR2 YENEEA. This CDR3 has 15 amino acids. The V end lost 3 bases, the J end lost 0 bases, and 6 bases lay between the germline ends. DNA of the CDR3: TGTGCCAGCAGCTTGAGCGGCTCTGGGGCCAACGTCCTGACTTTC. It encodes CASSLSGSGANVLTF.

The chain carries TRBV27 and TRBJ1-2; 8 bases agree with TRBD1. The V gene end was trimmed by 5 bases and the J gene end by 6 bases; junction bases not matched to a gene: 5. Germline CDR1 is MNHEY and CDR2 is SMNVEV (reference sequence). The CDR3 runs 13 residues. This chain's CDR3 is CASSDRGHDGYTF. CDR3 nucleotide sequence: TGTGCCAGCAGTGACAGGGGCCATGATGGCTACACCTTC.

The chain recombines TRBV5-4 with TRBJ2-2, with D perhaps matching TRBD1 (5 bases). Trimming took off 1 base at V and 0 bases at J, with 10 bases between the two ends. The germline V gene encodes CDR1 SGHNT and CDR2 YYREEE (reference sequence). The CDR3 is made up of 16 amino acids. This CDR3 is CASSLPGRTNTGELFF. DNA of the CDR3: TGTGCCAGCAGCTTGCCAGGGCGAACGAACACCGGGGAGCTGTTTTTT.

The chain carries TRBV14 and TRBJ1-4; a possible D gene is TRBD1 (6 bases). Germline V lookup: CDR1 SGHDN, CDR2 FVKESK. The CDR3 loop spans 12 amino acids. V was cut by 2 bases and J by 15 bases, with 13 bases left in between. Written as DNA, the CDR3 is TGTGCCAGCAGCCAACGCAGGGGAGTGGTGTTTTTT. Translation gives CASSQRRGVVFF.

The chain links TRBV29-1 to TRBJ2-7; 8 bases are a match to TRBD1. The CDR3 is 13 residues long. Germline CDR1 SQVTM, CDR2 ANQGSEA. After removal of 4 bases from V and 2 bases from J, the junction contained 4 bases not matched to a gene. In nucleotides, the CDR3 is TGCAGCGTTGGACAGGGGAGAACCTACGAGCAGTACTTC. Its translation: CSVGQGRTYEQYF.

V gene TRBV2 combines with J gene TRBJ1-5; D gene uncertain. CDR3 size: 14 residues. The V end lost 7 bases, the J end lost 0 bases, and 10 bases lay between the germline ends. Germline V gene data show CDR1 as SNHLY and CDR2 as FYNNEI. CDR3 in DNA: TGTGCCAGCAATCCAGGCTATAGCAATCAGCCCCAGCATTTT. Translating it yields CASNPGYSNQPQHF.